These 19 T cell receptor beta chains were all obtained from the same sample, sequenced in a study of long-term antiretroviral therapy in people with HIV. They ran version v3.0 of the immunoSEQ assay at survey level. The assay was immunoSEQ multiplex PCR, and TCRdb's table has in-frame clones only and misses some. The profile shows 35,000 or so clones, 75% to 90% of them singletons. The source was unsorted PBMCs, collected 2.2 years after starting antiretroviral therapy. The receptor source for this set is a man aged 18 to 29 with HIV.

The rearrangement joins TRBV11-2 to TRBJ2-3, with D maybe TRBD2 (6 bases). V lost 5 bases to trimming and J lost 2 bases, with 14 bases between them. The CDR3 loop spans 15 amino acids. The germline gives CDR1 SGHAT, CDR2 FQNNGV. Here the CDR3 reads CASSDWEANTDTQYF. Written as DNA, the CDR3 is TGTGCCAGCAGCGACTGGGAGGCAAACACAGATACGCAGTATTTT.

The chain links TRBV30 to TRBJ1-1; 8 bases match TRBD1. CDR1 GTSNPN and CDR2 SVGIG come from the germline V gene (reference sequence). V dropped 5 bases and J dropped 0; count of bases not matched to a gene: 5. The CDR3 has 14 amino acids. For the CDR3, the DNA is TGTGCCTGGGGTACAGGGGGGATGAACACTGAAGCTTTCTTT. This translates into CAWGTGGMNTEAFF. Full variable domain (remainder filled in from reference TRBV30 and TRBJ1-1): SQTIHQWPATLVQPVGSPLSLECTVEGTSNPNLYWYRQAAGRGLQLLFYSVGIGQISSEVPQNLSASRPQDRQFILSSKKLLLSDSGFYLCAWGTGGMNTEAFFGQGTRLTVV.

This clone was counted once. The chain is built from TRBV6-5 and TRBJ1-1, with a possible D match to TRBD1 (5 bases). Germline CDR1 and CDR2: MNHEY and SVGAGI. The CDR3 is 13 amino acids. V was shortened by 4 bases and J by 4 bases, with 10 bases between the two germline ends. The CDR3 nucleotides are TGTGCCAGCAGTTGGGGGGAGGGCACTGAAGCTTTCTTT. This translates into CASSWGEGTEAFF.

The chain carries TRBV19 and TRBJ2-1; perhaps TRBD1 as D (6 bases). V was shortened by 1 base and J by 4 bases, with 14 bases between the two germline ends. This CDR3 comprises 16 residues. CDR1 LNHDA and CDR2 SQIVND come from the germline V gene (reference sequence). CDR3 residues: CASSIALLRGYNEQFF. The CDR3 coding sequence is TGTGCCAGTAGTATAGCGTTGCTGAGGGGGTACAATGAGCAGTTCTTC.

A note on this clone: The sample holds other DNA sequences that translate to the same CDR3. The V gene is TRBV6-1, the J gene TRBJ1-2; D might be TRBD1 (5 bases). The CDR3 runs to 13 residues. Trimming removed 6 bases at V and 2 bases at J, with 10 bases between. Germline V gene sequence: CDR1 MNHNS, CDR2 SASEGT. The CDR3 nucleotides are TGTGCCAGCAGCAGGGCGGGGAACTATGGCTACACCTTC. Translating it yields CASSRAGNYGYTF.

The chain has TRBV28 and TRBJ2-1; D is perhaps TRBD1 (6 bases). Trimming removed 3 bases at V and 8 bases at J, with 11 bases between. The CDR3 is made up of 13 amino acids. Germline assignment: CDR1 MDHEN and CDR2 SYDVKM. The CDR3 DNA reads TGTGCCAGCAGTTTGGACAGTAGCGATGAGCAGTTCTTC. This sequence encodes CASSLDSSDEQFF.

The chain links TRBV28 to TRBJ2-7; D call uncertain. Germline V CDR1 and CDR2: MDHEN, SYDVKM. This CDR3 is 10 amino acids long. Trimming left V 8 bases short and J 3 bases short, with 5 bases between. This CDR3 is CASRNYEQYF. CDR3 bases: TGTGCCAGCCGAAACTACGAGCAGTACTTC.

The chain has TRBV5-5 and TRBJ1-1; perhaps TRBD1 as D (5 bases). From germline, CDR1 is SGHKS and CDR2 YYEKEE (reference sequence). The length of the CDR3 is 14 residues. V was clipped by 2 bases and J by 1 base, with 9 bases between them. For the CDR3, the DNA is TGTGCCAGCAGCTTCGTGGGGCGGAACACTGAAGCTTTCTTT. Residues: CASSFVGRNTEAFF.

V usage is TRBV2 and J usage is TRBJ1-1; 9 positions match TRBD1. This CDR3 region has 16 residues. The V gene end was trimmed by 6 bases and the J gene end by 3 bases; junction bases not matched to a gene: 11. Germline values: CDR1 SNHLY, CDR2 FYNNEI. The DNA of the CDR3 is TGTGCCAGCAGGGACTGGGGGACAGGGTGGGACACTGAAGCTTTCTTT. Encoded protein: CASRDWGTGWDTEAFF. The full variable domain, in which reference TRBV2 and TRBJ1-1 provide the parts outside the CDR3, is EPEVTQTPSHQVTQMGQEVILRCVPISNHLYFYWYRQILGQKVEFLVSFYNNEISEKSEIFDDQFSVERPDGSNFTLKIRSTKLEDSAMYFCASRDWGTGWDTEAFFGQGTRLTVV.

The table lists this clone with a count of one. V usage is TRBV30 and J usage is TRBJ2-2; perhaps TRBD1 as D (6 bases). V lost 2 bases, J lost 6 bases, and 10 bases lay in between. This CDR3 region has 13 residues. Germline assignment: CDR1 GTSNPN and CDR2 SVGIG (reference sequence). CDR3 protein: CAWSQGGSGELFF. CDR3 coding DNA: TGTGCCTGGAGTCAAGGGGGATCCGGGGAGCTGTTTTTT.

The chain is built from TRBV5-1 and TRBJ2-7; D gene uncertain. Per the germline V gene, CDR1 is SGHRS and CDR2 is YFSETQ. V was pared by 1 base and J by 2 bases, with 7 bases between. The CDR3 is 13 amino acids. DNA for the CDR3: TGCGCCAGCAGCTTGCCTACCGCCTACGAGCAGTACTTC. Residues: CASSLPTAYEQYF.

This chain connects TRBV15 to TRBJ2-5; D remains ambiguous. Germline CDR1 is LNHNV and CDR2 is YYDKDF (reference sequence). This CDR3 is built from 15 residues. Trimming shortened V by 0 bases and J by 5 bases, and 13 bases separated the two germline ends. The CDR3 here is CATSREGSLGETQYF. The CDR3 DNA sequence: TGTGCCACCAGCAGAGAGGGGTCCCTCGGGGAGACCCAGTACTTC.

This chain connects TRBV4-2 to TRBJ2-5; TRBD2 matches at 10 bases. CDR1 and CDR2 from the germline V gene are LGHNA and YNFKEQ. CDR3 size: 19 residues. V shed 2 bases and J 5 bases; nucleotides not matched to a gene: 17. The DNA for the CDR3 is TGTGCCAGCAGCCAATCTTTGAGAGGGCTAGCGGGAGTGTCGGAGACCCAGTACTTC. Encoded protein: CASSQSLRGLAGVSETQYF.

The chain combines TRBV6-5 with TRBJ2-1; TRBD2 is a possible D gene (6 bases). Trimming took off 6 bases at V and 7 bases at J, with 19 bases between the two ends. Looked up from germline, CDR1 is MNHEY and CDR2 is SVGAGI. The CDR3 runs 15 residues. CDR3 DNA: TGTGCCAGCAGCCCGATGGAGGGCCGGGGGAATGAGCAGTTCTTC. As protein: CASSPMEGRGNEQFF.

The chain links TRBV7-8 to TRBJ2-7, with 11 bases fitting TRBD1. Unmatched junction bases numbered 10, after V lost 6 bases and J lost 6 bases. There are 15 residues in the CDR3. Germline CDR1 reads SGHVS; CDR2 reads FQNEAQ. CDR3 sequence (DNA): TGTGCCAGCAGTTATGAAGGGACAGGGGGATTCGAGCAGTACTTC. This gives the protein CASSYEGTGGFEQYF.

This clone has a single count. The rearrangement joins TRBV9 to TRBJ1-2; 10 positions agree with TRBD1. Unmatched junction bases numbered 1, after V lost 5 bases and J lost 6 bases. The CDR3 has 12 residues. The germline V gene encodes CDR1 SGDLS and CDR2 YYNGEE. In DNA, the CDR3 is TGTGCCAGCAGAGGGACAGGGGATGGCTACACCTTC. Translation: CASRGTGDGYTF.

This clone was observed once. The DNA of the CDR3 is TGTGCCAGCAGCGCCGGGACAGGGGTCTCCTACGAGCAGTACTTC. It translates to CASSAGTGVSYEQYF. This chain links TRBV27 with TRBJ2-7; 10 bases agree with TRBD1. The germline V gene has CDR1 MNHEY and CDR2 SMNVEV (reference sequence). The CDR3 spans 15 residues. The V segment lost 6 bases and the J segment 0 bases; nucleotides outside the gene matches: 5.

This rearrangement joins TRBV29-1 to TRBJ2-7; 13 nucleotides align to TRBD2. Germline values: CDR1 SQVTM, CDR2 ANQGSEA. The CDR3 runs 13 residues. Germline trimming cut 5 bases from V and 5 bases from J; bases unmatched to any gene: 3. CDR3 DNA sequence: TGCAGCGTTACCGGACTAGCGGGAGACGAGCAGTACTTC. Amino acid sequence: CSVTGLAGDEQYF.

This clone appeared a single time. The chain recombines TRBV7-6 with TRBJ2-1; TRBD2 matches at 12 bases. The CDR3 has 20 residues. The V segment lost 1 base and the J segment 8 bases; nucleotides outside the gene matches: 18. Germline CDR1 SGHVS, CDR2 FNYEAQ. In DNA, the CDR3 is TGTGCCAGCAGCTTAGGCTATCGGCTAGCGGGAGGGCCCTTTAGGGATGAGCAGTTCTTC. This gives the protein CASSLGYRLAGGPFRDEQFF. The full variable domain, in which reference TRBV7-6 and TRBJ2-1 provide the parts outside the CDR3, is GAGVSQSPRYKVTKRGQDVALRCDPISGHVSLYWYRQALGQGPEFLTYFNYEAQQDKSGLPNDRFSAERPEGSISTLTIQRTEQRDSAMYRCASSLGYRLAGGPFRDEQFFGPGTRLTVL.